The following is a T cell receptor beta chain sequence with its context. Its specificity is not known. PCR was performed using 60 Vbeta and 13 Jbeta primers. In the authors' methods: The authors later counted 70 million to 85 million unique TCR beta chains, 9.5 million to 11 million of them shared. The data were produced by immunoSEQ multiplex PCR, yet TCRdb's version contains in-frame clones alone and is incomplete. V and J calls and clone size are copied from that table; D and trimming were computed from the DNA. The sample holds over 250,000 clones, more than 80% seen once. The sample belongs to a study of cytomegalovirus exposure and HLA in healthy donors. Study context: Findings of an earlier analysis included over 95 million unique TCR beta sequences from 180 million or so T cells.

There are 15 residues in the CDR3. Germline-derived CDR1 and CDR2 are MDHEN and SYDVKM. V was pared by 3 bases and J by 3 bases, with 12 bases between. Study-wide points: Several of the most significant clusters appeared linked to common viral pathogens, based on a later analysis. Presence/absence results assume similar sequencing depth per donor, which may not hold.

The V gene is TRBV28, the J gene TRBJ1-5; D remains unclear. The origin of this receptor is a man aged 35 to 55 in good health and CMV-seropositive. Specimen: PBMCs. The CDR3 DNA follows: TGTGCCAGCAGTTTCAGCTCCGGGGACAATCAGCCCCAGCATTTT. Its translation is CASSFSSGDNQPQHF. Using reference TRBV28 and TRBJ1-5 for the parts outside the CDR3, the full variable domain is DVKVTQSSRYLVKRTGEKVFLECVQDMDHENMFWYRQDPGLGLRLIYFSYDVKMKEKGDIPEGYSVSREKKERFSLILESASTNQTSMYLCASSFSSGDNQPQHFGDGTRLSIL.